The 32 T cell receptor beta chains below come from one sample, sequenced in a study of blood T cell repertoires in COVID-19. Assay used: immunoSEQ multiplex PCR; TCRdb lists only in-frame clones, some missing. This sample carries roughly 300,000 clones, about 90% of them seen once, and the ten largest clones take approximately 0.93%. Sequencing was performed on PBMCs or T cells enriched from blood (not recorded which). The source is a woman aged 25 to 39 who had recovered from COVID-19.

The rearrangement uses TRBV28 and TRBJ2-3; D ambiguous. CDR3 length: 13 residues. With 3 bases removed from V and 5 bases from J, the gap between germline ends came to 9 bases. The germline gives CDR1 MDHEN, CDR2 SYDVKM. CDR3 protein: CASSLNIQDTQYF. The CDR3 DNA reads TGTGCCAGCAGTTTGAACATTCAAGATACGCAGTATTTT.

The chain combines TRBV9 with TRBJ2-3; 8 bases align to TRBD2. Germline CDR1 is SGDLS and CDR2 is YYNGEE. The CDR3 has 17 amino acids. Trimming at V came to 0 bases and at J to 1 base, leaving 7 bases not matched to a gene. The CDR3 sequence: CASSVDRGAGGTDTQYF. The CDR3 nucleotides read TGTGCCAGCAGCGTAGATCGGGGAGCGGGGGGCACAGATACGCAGTATTTT.

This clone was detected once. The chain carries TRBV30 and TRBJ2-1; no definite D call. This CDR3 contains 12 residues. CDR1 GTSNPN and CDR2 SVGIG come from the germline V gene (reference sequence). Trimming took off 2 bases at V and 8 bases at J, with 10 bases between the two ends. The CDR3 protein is CAWSKVSHEQFF. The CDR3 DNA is TGTGCCTGGAGTAAGGTTAGCCATGAGCAGTTCTTC.

CDR3 sequence: CASSEALASGRTEAFF. The CDR3 region has the DNA TGTGCCAGCAGTGAAGCGCTGGCTTCGGGGAGGACTGAAGCTTTCTTT. The chain uses TRBV2 and TRBJ1-1; no firm D call. CDR3 size: 16 residues. The germline V gene has CDR1 SNHLY and CDR2 FYNNEI. V was cut by 0 bases and J by 5 bases, with 16 bases left in between.

The CDR3 reads CASSSPQGYETQYF. The CDR3, as DNA: TGTGCCAGCAGCTCCCCACAGGGTTACGAGACCCAGTACTTC. The V call is TRBV5-5, the J call TRBJ2-5; tentative D call: TRBD1 (6 bases). CDR3 length equals 14 residues. Germline V lookup: CDR1 SGHKS, CDR2 YYEKEE (reference sequence). V shed 3 bases and J shed 5 bases, with 14 bases lying between them.

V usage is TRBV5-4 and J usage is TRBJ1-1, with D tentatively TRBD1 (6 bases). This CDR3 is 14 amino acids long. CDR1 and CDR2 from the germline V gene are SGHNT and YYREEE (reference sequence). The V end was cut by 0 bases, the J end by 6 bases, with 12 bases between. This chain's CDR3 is CASSLEGGVAEAFF. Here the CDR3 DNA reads TGTGCCAGCAGCTTGGAAGGGGGAGTAGCTGAAGCTTTCTTT.

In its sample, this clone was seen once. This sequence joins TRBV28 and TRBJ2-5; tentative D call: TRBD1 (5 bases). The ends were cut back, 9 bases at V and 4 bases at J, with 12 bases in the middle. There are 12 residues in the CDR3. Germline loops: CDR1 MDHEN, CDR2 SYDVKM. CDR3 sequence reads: CASRGLGETQYF. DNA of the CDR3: TGTGCCAGTAGGGGCCTTGGAGAGACCCAGTACTTC. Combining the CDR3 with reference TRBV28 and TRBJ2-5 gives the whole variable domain DVKVTQSSRYLVKRTGEKVFLECVQDMDHENMFWYRQDPGLGLRLIYFSYDVKMKEKGDIPEGYSVSREKKERFSLILESASTNQTSMYLCASRGLGETQYFGPGTRLLVL.

CDR3 loop: CATSRGQLYEAFF. The CDR3 DNA follows: TGTGCCACCAGCAGAGGACAGCTATATGAAGCTTTCTTT. The rearrangement links TRBV15 to TRBJ1-1, with D maybe TRBD1 (5 bases). Germline V gene lookup returns CDR1 LNHNV and CDR2 YYDKDF (reference sequence). The CDR3 runs 13 residues. V was clipped by 1 base and J by 7 bases, with 10 bases between them.

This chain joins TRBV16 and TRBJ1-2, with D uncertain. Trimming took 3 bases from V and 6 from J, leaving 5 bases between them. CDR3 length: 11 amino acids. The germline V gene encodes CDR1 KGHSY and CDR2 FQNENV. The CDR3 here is CASSHRNGYTF. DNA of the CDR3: TGTGCCAGCAGCCACAGGAATGGCTACACCTTC. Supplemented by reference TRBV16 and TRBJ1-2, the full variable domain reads GEEVAQTPKHLVRGEGQKAKLYCAPIKGHSYVFWYQQVLKNEFKFLISFQNENVFDETGMPKERFSAKCLPNSPCSLEIQATKLEDSAVYFCASSHRNGYTFGSGTRLTVV.

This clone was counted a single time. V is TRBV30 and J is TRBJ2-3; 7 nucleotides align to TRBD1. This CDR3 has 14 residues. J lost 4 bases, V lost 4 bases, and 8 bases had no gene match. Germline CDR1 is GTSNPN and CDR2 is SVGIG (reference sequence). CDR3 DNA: TGTGCCTGGACGGAGAGGGGGCAGGCAGATACGCAGTATTTT. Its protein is CAWTERGQADTQYF. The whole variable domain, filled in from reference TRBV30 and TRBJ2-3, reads SQTIHQWPATLVQPVGSPLSLECTVEGTSNPNLYWYRQAAGRGLQLLFYSVGIGQISSEVPQNLSASRPQDRQFILSSKKLLLSDSGFYLCAWTERGQADTQYFGPGTRLTVL.

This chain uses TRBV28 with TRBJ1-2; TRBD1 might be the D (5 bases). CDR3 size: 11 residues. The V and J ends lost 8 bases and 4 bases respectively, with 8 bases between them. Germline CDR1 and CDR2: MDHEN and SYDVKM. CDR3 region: CASHRGYGYTF. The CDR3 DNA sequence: TGTGCCAGCCATAGGGGCTATGGCTACACCTTC.

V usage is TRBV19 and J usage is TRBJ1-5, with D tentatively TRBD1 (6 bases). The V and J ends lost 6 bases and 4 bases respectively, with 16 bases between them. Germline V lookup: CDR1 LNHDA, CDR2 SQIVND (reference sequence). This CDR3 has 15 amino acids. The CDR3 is CASRKGTRENQPQHF. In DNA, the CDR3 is TGTGCCAGTAGGAAAGGGACAAGGGAGAATCAGCCCCAGCATTTT.

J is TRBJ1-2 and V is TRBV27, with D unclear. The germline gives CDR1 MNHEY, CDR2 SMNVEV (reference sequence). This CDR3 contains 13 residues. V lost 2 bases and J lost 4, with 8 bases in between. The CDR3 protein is CASSLGPLYGYTF. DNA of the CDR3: TGTGCCAGCAGTTTAGGGCCCCTCTATGGCTACACCTTC.

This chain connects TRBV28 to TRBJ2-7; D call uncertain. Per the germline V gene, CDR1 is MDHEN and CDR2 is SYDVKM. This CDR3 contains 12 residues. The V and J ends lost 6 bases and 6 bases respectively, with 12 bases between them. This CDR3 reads CASSLLGAEQYF. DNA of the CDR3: TGTGCCAGCAGCCTCTTGGGCGCCGAGCAGTACTTC.

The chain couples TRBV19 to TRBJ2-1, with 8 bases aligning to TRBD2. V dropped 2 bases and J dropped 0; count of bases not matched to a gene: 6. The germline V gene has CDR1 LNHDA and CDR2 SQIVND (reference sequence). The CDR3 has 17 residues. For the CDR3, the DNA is TGTGCCAGTAGTATACCTTTAGCGGGGAGCTCCTACAATGAGCAGTTCTTC. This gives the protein CASSIPLAGSSYNEQFF.

CDR3 sequence reads: CAWSFIGTDTQYF. The DNA for the CDR3 is TGTGCCTGGAGTTTCATTGGCACAGATACGCAGTATTTT. The rearrangement joins TRBV30 to TRBJ2-3; D remains ambiguous. The V gene's germline CDR1 is GTSNPN and CDR2 SVGIG (reference sequence). Trimming shortened V by 2 bases and J by 1 base, and 7 bases separated the two germline ends. The CDR3 totals 13 residues.

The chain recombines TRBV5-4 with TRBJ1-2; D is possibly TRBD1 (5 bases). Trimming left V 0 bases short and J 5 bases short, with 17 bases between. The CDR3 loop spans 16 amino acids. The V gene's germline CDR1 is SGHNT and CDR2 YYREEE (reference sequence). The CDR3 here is CASSLDLNQGGYGYTF. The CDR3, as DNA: TGTGCCAGCAGCTTGGATCTCAACCAGGGAGGGTATGGCTACACCTTC.

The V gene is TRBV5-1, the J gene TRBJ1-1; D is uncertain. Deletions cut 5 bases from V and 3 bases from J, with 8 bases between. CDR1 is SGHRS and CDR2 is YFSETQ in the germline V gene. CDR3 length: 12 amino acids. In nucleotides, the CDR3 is TGCGCCAGCAGAAGGAGCGACACTGAAGCTTTCTTT. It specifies CASRRSDTEAFF. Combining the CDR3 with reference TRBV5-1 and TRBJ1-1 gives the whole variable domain KAGVTQTPRYLIKTRGQQVTLSCSPISGHRSVSWYQQTPGQGLQFLFEYFSETQRNKGNFPGRFSGRQFSNSRSEMNVSTLELGDSALYLCASRRSDTEAFFGQGTRLTVV.

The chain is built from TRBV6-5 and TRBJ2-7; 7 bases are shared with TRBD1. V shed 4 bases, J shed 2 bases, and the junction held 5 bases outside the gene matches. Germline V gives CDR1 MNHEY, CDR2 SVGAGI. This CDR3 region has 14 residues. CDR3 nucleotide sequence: TGTGCCAGCAGTTTTAGGGACAGCCCCTACGAGCAGTACTTC. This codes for CASSFRDSPYEQYF.

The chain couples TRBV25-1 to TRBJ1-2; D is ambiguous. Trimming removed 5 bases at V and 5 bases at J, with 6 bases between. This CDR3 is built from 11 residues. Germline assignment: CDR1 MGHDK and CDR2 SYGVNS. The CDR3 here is CASSWSYGYTF. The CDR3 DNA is TGTGCCAGCAGTTGGAGTTATGGCTACACCTTC.

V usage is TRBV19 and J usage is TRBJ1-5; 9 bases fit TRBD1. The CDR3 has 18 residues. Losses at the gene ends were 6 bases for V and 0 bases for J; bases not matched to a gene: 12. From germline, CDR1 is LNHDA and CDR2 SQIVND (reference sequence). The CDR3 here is CASRLDRGVGDSNQPQHF. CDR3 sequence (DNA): TGTGCCAGTAGGCTGGACAGGGGTGTAGGGGATAGCAATCAGCCCCAGCATTTT.

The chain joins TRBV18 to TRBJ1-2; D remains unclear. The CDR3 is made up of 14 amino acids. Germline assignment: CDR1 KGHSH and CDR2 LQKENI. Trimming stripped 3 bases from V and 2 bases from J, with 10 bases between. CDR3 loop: CASSPLDTNYGYTF. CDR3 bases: TGTGCCAGCTCACCGCTTGACACGAACTATGGCTACACCTTC. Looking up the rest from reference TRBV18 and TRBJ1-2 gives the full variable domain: NAGVMQNPRHLVRRRGQEARLRCSPMKGHSHVYWYRQLPEEGLKFMVYLQKENIIDESGMPKERFSAEFPKEGPSILRIQQVVRGDSAAYFCASSPLDTNYGYTFGSGTRLTVV.

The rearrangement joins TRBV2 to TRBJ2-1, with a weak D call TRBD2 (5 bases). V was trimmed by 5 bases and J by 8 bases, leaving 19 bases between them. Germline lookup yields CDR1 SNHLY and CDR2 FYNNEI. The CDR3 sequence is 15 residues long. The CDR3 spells CASSLEGEFVDEQFF. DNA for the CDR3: TGTGCCAGCAGTTTAGAGGGTGAGTTCGTGGATGAGCAGTTCTTC.

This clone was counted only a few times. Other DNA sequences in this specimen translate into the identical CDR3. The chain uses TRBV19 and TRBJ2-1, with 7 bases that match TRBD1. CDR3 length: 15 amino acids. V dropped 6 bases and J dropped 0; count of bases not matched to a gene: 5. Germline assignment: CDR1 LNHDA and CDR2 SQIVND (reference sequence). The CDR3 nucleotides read TGTGCCAGTAGGGAGGACAGGAGCTCCTACAATGAGCAGTTCTTC. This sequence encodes CASREDRSSYNEQFF.

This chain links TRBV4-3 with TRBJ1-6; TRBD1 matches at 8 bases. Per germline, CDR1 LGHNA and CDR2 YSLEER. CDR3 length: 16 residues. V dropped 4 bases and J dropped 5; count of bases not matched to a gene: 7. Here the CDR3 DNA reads TGCGCCAGCAGCCTTGGATACAGGGGGAATAATTCACCCCTCCACTTT. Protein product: CASSLGYRGNNSPLHF.

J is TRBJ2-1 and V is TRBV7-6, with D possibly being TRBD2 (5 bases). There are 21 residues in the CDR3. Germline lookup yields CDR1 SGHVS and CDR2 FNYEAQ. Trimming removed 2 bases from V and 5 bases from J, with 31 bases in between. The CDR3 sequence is CASSLLGLSGLAPIENNEQFF. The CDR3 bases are TGTGCCAGCAGCTTACTAGGTTTATCTGGGCTAGCTCCTATAGAAAACAATGAGCAGTTCTTC.

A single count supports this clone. The CDR3 sequence is CASSLVPGGIDEQYF. The CDR3 DNA reads TGTGCCAGCAGCTTAGTTCCAGGGGGCATCGACGAGCAGTACTTC. The gene calls are TRBV7-2 and TRBJ2-7; 8 nucleotides agree with TRBD1. This CDR3 comprises 15 residues. V lost 1 base to trimming and J lost 5 bases; unmatched junction nucleotides: 7. Germline values: CDR1 SGHTA, CDR2 FQGNSA.

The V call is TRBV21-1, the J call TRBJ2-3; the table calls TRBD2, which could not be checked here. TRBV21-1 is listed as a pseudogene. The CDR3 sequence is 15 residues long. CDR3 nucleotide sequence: TGTGCCAGCAGCGGAGCGGGGGGGGGTCAAGATACGCAGTATTTT. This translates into CASSGAGGGQDTQYF.

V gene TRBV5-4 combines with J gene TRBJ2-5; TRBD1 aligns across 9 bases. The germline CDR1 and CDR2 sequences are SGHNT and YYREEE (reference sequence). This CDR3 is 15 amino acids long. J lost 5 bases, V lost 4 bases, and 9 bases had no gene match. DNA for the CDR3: TGTGCCAGCAGCACCCGACAGGGGGTGCAGGAGACCCAGTACTTC. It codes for CASSTRQGVQETQYF.

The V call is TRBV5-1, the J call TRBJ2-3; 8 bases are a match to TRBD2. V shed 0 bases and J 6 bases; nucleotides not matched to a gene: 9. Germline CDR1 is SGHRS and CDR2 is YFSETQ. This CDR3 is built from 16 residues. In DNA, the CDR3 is TGCGCCAGCAGCTTGGGCGGCGGGGGGCTCCCGGATACGCAGTATTTT. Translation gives CASSLGGGGLPDTQYF.

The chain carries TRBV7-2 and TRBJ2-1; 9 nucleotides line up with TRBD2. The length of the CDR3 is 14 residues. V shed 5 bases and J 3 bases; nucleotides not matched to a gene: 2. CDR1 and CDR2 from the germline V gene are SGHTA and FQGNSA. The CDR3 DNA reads TGTGCCAGCAGCCAGACTAGCGGCTACAATGAGCAGTTCTTC. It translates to CASSQTSGYNEQFF.

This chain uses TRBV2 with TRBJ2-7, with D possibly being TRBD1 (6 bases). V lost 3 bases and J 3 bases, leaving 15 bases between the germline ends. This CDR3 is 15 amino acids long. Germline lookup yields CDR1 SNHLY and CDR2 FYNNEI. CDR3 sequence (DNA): TGTGCCAGCAGTGAGAGGACAGTGACCAACTACGAGCAGTACTTC. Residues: CASSERTVTNYEQYF.